Here is one T cell receptor (beta chain) with its context. Its antigen remains unidentified. This sample is part of a study of CD39 and CD103 CD8 tumor-infiltrating T cells. Overall study findings and caveats: DP CD8 TILs seemed more oligoclonal than DN, SP and blood memory CD8.

DNA input per subset was about 8,500 to 110,000 sorted cells. The table came from immunoSEQ multiplex PCR; TCRdb's copy has only in-frame clones and leaves some out. The table has thousands of clones, 50% to 75% seen once. No therapy was ongoing when samples were collected. CCR7 was ignored; memory CD8 cells were sorted as CD8+CD4-CD45RA-. V was pared by 8 bases and J by 8 bases, with 19 bases between. The CDR3 is 14 amino acids. CDR1 and CDR2 (germline): SNHLY, FYNNEI. This chain uses TRBV2 with TRBJ2-1; D remains unclear. Sequencing used CD8+ T cells sorted from blood. Subset indicated: total memory CD8 T cells (CD45RA-CCR7+/-) from blood or uninvolved lymph node. The sequence derives from a human donor with head and neck squamous cell carcinoma. CDR3 protein: CASLLVGVIYEQFF. As DNA, the CDR3 is TGTGCCAGCCTTTTGGTTGGGGTAATCTATGAGCAGTTCTTC.